The T cell receptor beta chain described here comes from a study of blood T cell repertoires in COVID-19. Background on the study: PBMCs, B-cell-depleted T cells, or T cells were the source of the cDNA or gDNA that made up the material.

Study processing details: Counts of nucleated cells, estimated from reference gene primer amplification, were obtained. Measured with immunoSEQ multiplex PCR; TCRdb has only the in-frame clones, and not every one. V and J calls and clone size are copied from that table; D and trimming were computed from the DNA. The sample has 360,000 or so clones; roughly four fifths are singletons. With V trimmed by 6 bases and J by 4 bases, 8 bases remained unmatched. There are 15 residues in the CDR3. The V gene's germline CDR1 is MNHEY and CDR2 SVGEGT. Ages ranged from about 18 to 100 years, with residence in around 24 US areas. Cohort allocation depended upon clinical history that participants reported.

Sequencing input: PBMCs or T cells enriched from blood (not recorded which). The sequence derives from a woman in her 50s who had recovered from COVID-19. V gene TRBV6-2 or TRBV6-3 combines with J gene TRBJ2-3; the match to TRBD2 covers 9 bases. The CDR3 is CASSPSAGGSDTQYF. CDR3 sequence (DNA): TGTGCCAGCAGCCCGTCAGCGGGGGGTTCAGATACGCAGTATTTT.